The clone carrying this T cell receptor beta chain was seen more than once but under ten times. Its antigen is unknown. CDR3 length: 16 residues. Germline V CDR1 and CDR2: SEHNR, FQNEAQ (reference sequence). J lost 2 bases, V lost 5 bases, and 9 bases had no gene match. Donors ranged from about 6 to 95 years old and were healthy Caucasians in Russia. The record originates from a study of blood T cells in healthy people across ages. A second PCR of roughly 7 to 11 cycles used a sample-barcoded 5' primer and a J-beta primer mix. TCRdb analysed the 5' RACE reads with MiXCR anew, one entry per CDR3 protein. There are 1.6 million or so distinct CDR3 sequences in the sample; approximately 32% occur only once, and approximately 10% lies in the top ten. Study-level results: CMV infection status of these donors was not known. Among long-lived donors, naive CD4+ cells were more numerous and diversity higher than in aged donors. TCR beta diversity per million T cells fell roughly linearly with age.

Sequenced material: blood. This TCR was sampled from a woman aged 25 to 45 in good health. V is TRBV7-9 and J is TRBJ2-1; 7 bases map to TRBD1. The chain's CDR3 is CASSQRTGGAYNEQFF. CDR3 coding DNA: TGTGCCAGCAGCCAAAGGACAGGAGGAGCCTACAATGAGCAGTTCTTC.